Listed below are T cell receptor beta chains from one sample, sequenced in a study of sequential checkpoint blockade in melanoma. TCRdb's copy holds only in-frame clones and misses some; the assay was immunoSEQ multiplex PCR. The table lists under 6,000 clones, roughly 80% of them singletons, with roughly 59% in the top ten. Sequencing used CD8+ T cells sorted from blood (inferred from file names), obtained from a patient given nivolumab and ipilimumab in sequence. Every receptor here comes from a human donor with melanoma. CDR3s include the opening cysteine and the closing phenylalanine or tryptophan. Fields, in order: CDR3 length, V gene, D gene, J gene, CDR3 protein. The D gene is left open where the match is weak.

cdr3_length: 16
v_call: TRBV4-3
d_call: -
j_call: TRBJ2-3
cdr3_aa: CASSPRIGERTDTQYF

cdr3_length: 17
v_call: TRBV5-6
d_call: -
j_call: TRBJ2-3
cdr3_aa: CASSQLPIAPNTDTQYF

cdr3_length: 14
v_call: TRBV4-3
d_call: -
j_call: TRBJ2-2
cdr3_aa: CASKWRANTGELFF

cdr3_length: 16
v_call: TRBV7-9
d_call: -
j_call: -
cdr3_aa: CASSLEWSGRSYEQYF

cdr3_length: 13
v_call: TRBV30
d_call: TRBD1
j_call: TRBJ2-7
cdr3_aa: CAWSGDRNYEQYF

cdr3_length: 14
v_call: TRBV4-1
d_call: -
j_call: TRBJ2-3
cdr3_aa: CASSQEVSGDTQYF

cdr3_length: 13
v_call: TRBV25-1
d_call: -
j_call: TRBJ1-1
cdr3_aa: CASSLGVGTEAFF

cdr3_length: 15
v_call: TRBV30
d_call: -
j_call: TRBJ2-1
cdr3_aa: CAWSQDSTRYNEQFF

cdr3_length: 14
v_call: TRBV9
d_call: -
j_call: TRBJ2-5
cdr3_aa: CASSTTTTEETQYF

cdr3_length: 14
v_call: TRBV28
d_call: -
j_call: TRBJ1-5
cdr3_aa: CASSSIGSGQPQHF

cdr3_length: 15
v_call: TRBV6-1
d_call: TRBD2
j_call: TRBJ2-3
cdr3_aa: CASSGKRGYTDTQYF

cdr3_length: 15
v_call: TRBV27
d_call: -
j_call: TRBJ1-6
cdr3_aa: CASSGLRQHNSPLHF

cdr3_length: 16
v_call: TRBV7-2
d_call: TRBD1
j_call: TRBJ1-2
cdr3_aa: CASSLPRDRPPDGYTF

cdr3_length: 13
v_call: TRBV28
d_call: -
j_call: TRBJ2-7
cdr3_aa: CASSRQLGYEQYF

cdr3_length: 19
v_call: TRBV7-2
d_call: TRBD2
j_call: TRBJ2-3
cdr3_aa: CASSPRYGLAGGYGDTQYF

cdr3_length: 16
v_call: TRBV4-2
d_call: TRBD1
j_call: TRBJ1-1
cdr3_aa: CASSQDTGTGSVEAFF

cdr3_length: 17
v_call: TRBV7-9
d_call: TRBD1
j_call: TRBJ1-6
cdr3_aa: CASSLVGGRGDNSPLHF

cdr3_length: 13
v_call: TRBV4-3
d_call: -
j_call: TRBJ1-1
cdr3_aa: CASKRGSNTEAFF

cdr3_length: 11
v_call: TRBV20-1
d_call: -
j_call: TRBJ1-1
cdr3_aa: CSASMNTEAFF

cdr3_length: 11
v_call: TRBV5-6
d_call: -
j_call: TRBJ2-7
cdr3_aa: CASSQDSEQYF

cdr3_length: 16
v_call: TRBV5-4
d_call: -
j_call: TRBJ2-1
cdr3_aa: CASSLYRGAGYNEQFF

cdr3_length: 12
v_call: TRBV30
d_call: -
j_call: TRBJ2-1
cdr3_aa: CAWSDAGDEQFF

cdr3_length: 14
v_call: TRBV7-8
d_call: -
j_call: TRBJ2-7
cdr3_aa: CASSPPVSSYEQYF

cdr3_length: 17
v_call: TRBV9
d_call: TRBD2
j_call: TRBJ2-5
cdr3_aa: CASSIKGLAGGRETQYF

cdr3_length: 17
v_call: TRBV5-6
d_call: TRBD1
j_call: TRBJ1-6
cdr3_aa: CASSPGQGAAYNSPLHF

cdr3_length: 14
v_call: TRBV27
d_call: -
j_call: TRBJ1-5
cdr3_aa: CASSLLGEAGPQHF

cdr3_length: 17
v_call: TRBV10-3
d_call: -
j_call: TRBJ2-2
cdr3_aa: CAISPVGGGISTGELFF